This T cell receptor (beta chain) was retrieved from a study of T cells after posttransplantation cyclophosphamide. Findings and caveats of the study: Recipient CMV seropositivity and CMV reactivation strongly tracked TRB clonality. Tissue-infiltrating T cells from skin or gut overlapped little with blood T cells. Donor-recipient repertoire similarity was low at 1-2 months, rising over year one.

The repertoire was sequenced with immunoSEQ multiplex PCR; TCRdb's copy has only in-frame clones and lacks some. The sample holds around 35,000 clones, and no clone turns up only once. This clone was observed many times. Antigen specificity is unknown. This related bone marrow graft donor gave peripheral blood on the day of marrow donation. Sample: PBMCs. This TCR was recovered from a man aged 25 to 45 in good health and a related stem cell transplant donor.

For the CDR3, the DNA is TGCGCCAGCAGCTTGGTACGGGGGAGGAAGCACGACCCGCAGTATTTT. This sequence encodes CASSLVRGRKHDPQYF. The chain has TRBV5-1 and TRBJ2-3; a possible D gene is TRBD2 (6 bases). V was shortened by 0 bases and J by 10 bases, with 21 bases between the two germline ends. This CDR3 is built from 16 residues. CDR1 SGHRS and CDR2 YFSETQ come from the germline V gene.